Described below is a single T cell receptor (beta chain) sequence and its context. This clone appeared a few times. Its antigen specificity is not known. No quality values exist for individual bases; no much larger clone is one base distant. This entry comes from a study of blood T cell repertoires in COVID-19 (dated by TCRdb to the early 2020s). Turning to the overall study: The collaborator samples originated in the United States, Italy and Spain and spanned the acute and convalescent phases of COVID-19. The prospective study material was composed of cDNA or gDNA derived from T cells, B-cell-depleted T cells, or PBMCs. The dataset comprised deeply sampled blood TCRbeta repertoires from subjects exposed to, actively infected with, or recovered from COVID-19. The repertoires were released in a freely available public database meant as a resource for research on the immune response to SARS-CoV-2. The samples were drawn from the first 160 participants of the ongoing ImmuneRACE study and from 1,254 subjects provided by 6 global collaborators. Nearly every sample came with metadata listing a de-identified subject ID, COVID-19 status, age in years and sex. Where HLA class I and class II types were available, the types were taken from metadata supplied by the sample provider, not from assay-based typing. Study-wide findings and limitations: How much clinical and demographic metadata was included differed by source and by participant, and the metadata was provided uncurated.

Participants in the prospective study were aged about 18 to 95 years, lived in 20 to 30 United States geographic areas, and enrolled through a virtual design. In the prospective study, cohorts were assigned on the basis of participant-reported clinical history obtained from a screening survey and a study questionnaire. In the prospective study, mobile phlebotomists collected whole blood, serum and a nasopharyngeal or oropharyngeal swab from each participant. Additional blood draws and questionnaires over an approximately two-month period could optionally be provided by prospective study participants. Before DNA extraction, prospective study blood samples were shipped either frozen or at room temperature. From the cysteine up to the phenylalanine, the CDR3 has a length of 15 residues. Only the CDR3 DNA stays, 45 bases, in frame from base 1. The germline V gene encodes CDR1 SGHAT and CDR2 FQNNGV. V trim: 5 bases; J trim: 7 bases; unmatched bases: 12.

TCRbeta CDR3 regions were amplified from genomic DNA by means of the immunoSEQ Assay, a bias-controlled multiplex PCR. The study's own analysis went as follows. Within the assay, amplification of reference gene primers was used to estimate how many nucleated cells each sample contained. To quantify the absolute abundance of each unique TCRbeta CDR3 rearrangement, sequence reads were collapsed and filtered. For each sample, productive Simpson clonality was calculated as the square root of Simpson's diversity index over productive rearrangements. This is the immuneACCESS table as TCRdb keeps it, with only in-frame sequences that have V and J called. A part of the clones is gone; compared with another copy, unresolved V genes explain less than half, and the rest is unexplained. That table is the source of V, J and clone size, and D and trimming were worked out from the DNA. The sample table lists 230,000 or so clones, about 91% of them with a count of one. The ten largest make up approximately 2.3% of the sample.

What was sequenced was PBMCs or T cells enriched from blood (not recorded which). This sequence uses TRBV11-2 and TRBJ2-7, and 9 junctional nucleotides match TRBD1. This receptor was taken from a middle-aged woman with acute COVID-19. The nucleotides are TGTGCCAGCAGCCGGGACAGGGTACCGGTTTGGGAGCAGTACTTC. Its amino acids are CASSRDRVPVWEQYF.